This TCR beta chain was documented in a study of Ad26.COV2.S vaccination and SARS-CoV-2 variants. TCRdb keeps only in-frame clones here, not all; method: immunoSEQ multiplex PCR. Seen here are 350,000 to 500,000 clones, roughly 91% observed once, and the top ten hold about 4.5%. As for treatment: some 19 received Ad26.COV2.S at low or high dose, single or two shots; roughly five received placebo; per-sample allocation not given. Sampling occurred on day 63 after the first vaccine or placebo injection. The origin of this receptor is a person between 18 and 65 years old who received the Ad26.COV2.S COVID-19 vaccine or a placebo. This material consisted of peripheral blood, taken in a trial of Ad26.COV2.S vaccine versus placebo.

CDR3 amino acids: CASSEFLQGGFYNEQFF. CDR3 DNA: TGTGCCAGCAGTGAATTCTTACAGGGAGGTTTCTACAATGAGCAGTTCTTC. The chain employs TRBV6-1 and TRBJ2-1; TRBD1 or TRBD2 may be the D gene (6 bases each). V was pared by 2 bases and J by 3 bases, with 17 bases between. This CDR3 contains 17 residues. CDR1 MNHNS and CDR2 SASEGT come from the germline V gene.